The T cell receptor beta chain described here comes from a study of T-cell memory formation after mild COVID-19. At the level of the study: The two donors had largely donor-specific TCR clusters.

This clonotype was recorded many times. The antigen is undetermined. MiXCR, run by TCRdb on the 5' RACE reads, gives a single entry per CDR3 protein. The sample shows 240,000 or so distinct CDR3 sequences, around 10% of them seen only once. Study-wide results and caveats: Pre-infection memory harbored some responding clones, suggesting cross-reactive memory joined. Clonal second-wave expansions that peaked on day 37 had unconfirmed SARS-CoV-2 specificity.

This clonotype originated in a man aged 18 to 35 who had mild COVID-19 (a few samples of this study predate the infection). Cell type and time point are not known. The source material was PBMCs or a T cell subset sorted from them (not recorded which).

CDR3 in amino acids: CASSLDNQPQHF. For the CDR3, the DNA is TGTGCCAGCAGTCTCGACAATCAGCCCCAGCATTTT. The chain recombines TRBV12-3 or TRBV12-4 with TRBJ1-5; D unclear. The CDR3 loop spans 12 amino acids. V was pared by 5 bases and J by 3 bases, with 5 bases between.